The clone carrying this TCR beta chain appeared a few times. The PCR was carried out with 60 Vbeta primers and 13 Jbeta primers. Assay: immunoSEQ multiplex PCR; the TCRdb copy retains only in-frame clones and omits some. The top ten clones hold 0.65% to 0.85% of a sample with under 200,000 clones, 76% of them seen once. This sample is part of a study of cytomegalovirus exposure and HLA in healthy donors. CDR1 and CDR2 (germline): SGHAT, FQNNGV. The V and J ends lost 4 bases and 5 bases respectively, with 15 bases between them. The CDR3 sequence is 14 residues long. Sequencing used PBMCs. The receptor was isolated from a female donor in good health and CMV-seronegative. The chain employs TRBV11-2 and TRBJ2-7, with D possibly TRBD2 on 5 matching bases. The chain's CDR3 is CASSSGSGFHEQYF. The CDR3 bases are TGTGCCAGCAGCTCCGGCTCGGGGTTCCACGAGCAGTACTTC.